This T cell receptor (beta chain) originates from a study of vaccination and CD4 T cells after COVID-19. The wider study: Six males and four females, two of them Hispanic, were enrolled as convalescents. A vaccine, either BNT162b2 or mRNA-1273, was given to participants in two doses.

Trimming pared 2 bases from V and 4 bases from J, leaving 16 bases between. The CDR3 length is 16 residues. The germline V gene has CDR1 SEHNR and CDR2 FQNEAQ (reference sequence). Cultured CD4+ T cell DNA underwent sequencing with the Oncomine TCR Beta short-read assay. TCRdb used MiXCR to reprocess the PCR reads, holding one entry per CDR3 protein. The table shows around 18,000 distinct CDR3 sequences, with around three fifths occurring only once. Treatment specified: roughly ten-day PBMC culture with coronavirus spike peptide pools or control peptides (ViraFEST assay). T cells were expanded with peptide pools, and expanded clonotypes were identified by TCR sequencing. Alongside around 10 IU/ml IL-2 and roughly 9.5 ug/ml peptide pools, PBMCs were cultured at 1.5 million to 2.5 million per well. This clonotype was picked up a small number of times. The antigen is not known.

This chain connects TRBV7-9 to TRBJ2-3; D is perhaps TRBD2 (5 bases). The receptor's source is a human donor who had recovered from COVID-19. The sequencing sample was made of CD4+ T cells from blood, cultured in vitro. CDR3 sequence reads: CASSLNSASLADTQYF. In DNA form, the CDR3 reads TGTGCCAGCAGCTTAAACTCCGCTAGCCTCGCAGATACGCAGTATTTT.